This T cell receptor beta chain derives from a study of identical twins. The CDR3 consists of 16 residues. V gave up 2 bases and J gave up 6 bases, with 19 bases separating them. Looked up from germline, CDR1 is MGHDK and CDR2 is SYGVNS. TCRdb independently ran MiXCR on the 5' RACE reads; one entry per CDR3 protein. The sample holds about 1.7 million distinct CDR3 sequences, under 35% seen once. This chain links TRBV25-1 with TRBJ1-1; tentatively, D is TRBD1 (6 bases). Specimen: cord blood. This TCR derives from a newborn girl in good health. The CDR3 spells CASSEEMAGVISEAFF. DNA for the CDR3: TGTGCCAGCAGTGAAGAAATGGCAGGGGTAATCTCTGAAGCTTTCTTT.